This T cell receptor (beta chain) was observed in a study of T cells in Graves' hyperthyroidism and ophthalmopathy. J lost 1 base, V lost 6 bases, and 6 bases had no gene match. This CDR3 spans 17 amino acids. Germline assignment: CDR1 MGHDK and CDR2 SYGVNS. Amplified TCR beta CDR3 regions came from RNA transcripts. HTBI primers were employed in a first-round RT-PCR of the TCR CDR3. Each CDR3 protein gets one entry after TCRdb re-called the multiplex PCR reads with MiXCR. There are roughly 840,000 distinct CDR3 sequences in the sample; 35% to 45% occur only once, and approximately 8.7% lies in the top ten. This clonotype occurred a few times.

This chain uses TRBV25-1 with TRBJ2-2; TRBD2 aligns across 12 bases. Sequencing was carried out using blood. The receptor was isolated from a man younger than 35 with Graves' hyperthyroidism. Here the CDR3 reads CASSPRGLAGNTGELFF. The DNA for the CDR3 is TGTGCCAGCAGCCCGCGGGGACTAGCGGGGAACACCGGGGAGCTGTTTTTT.